Reported below is one T cell receptor (beta chain). What it binds is not known. Germline V gives CDR1 MNHEY, CDR2 SMNVEV (reference sequence). Trimming pared 5 bases from V and 8 bases from J, leaving 12 bases between. The CDR3 length is 12 residues. This sample is part of a study of cytomegalovirus exposure and HLA in healthy donors. General study findings and limits: Sequencing artifact likely explains a cluster of highly shared sequence variants. The study had only CMV serostatus as immune exposure information. Indistinguishable V segments, including TRBV6-2 and TRBV6-3, were excluded.

Primers included in the PCR were 60 Vbeta and 13 Jbeta primers. Under the authors' procedure: The count from a later analysis was some 76 million unique TCR beta chains, some 9.9 million of them shared. Sequencing used immunoSEQ multiplex PCR; TCRdb keeps in-frame clones, though not all of them. Clonal size and the V and J genes are those of that table, whereas D and trimming came from the DNA. The sample contains more than 100,000 clones, around 77% of which appear only once. This clonotype was obtained from a woman in her sixties in good health and CMV-seronegative. This chain links TRBV27 with TRBJ1-1; D perhaps matches TRBD1 (6 bases). The sequencing input was PBMCs. In nucleotides, the CDR3 is TGTGCCAGCAGTCTCCTCAGGGGCGAAGCTTTCTTT. Translated: CASSLLRGEAFF.